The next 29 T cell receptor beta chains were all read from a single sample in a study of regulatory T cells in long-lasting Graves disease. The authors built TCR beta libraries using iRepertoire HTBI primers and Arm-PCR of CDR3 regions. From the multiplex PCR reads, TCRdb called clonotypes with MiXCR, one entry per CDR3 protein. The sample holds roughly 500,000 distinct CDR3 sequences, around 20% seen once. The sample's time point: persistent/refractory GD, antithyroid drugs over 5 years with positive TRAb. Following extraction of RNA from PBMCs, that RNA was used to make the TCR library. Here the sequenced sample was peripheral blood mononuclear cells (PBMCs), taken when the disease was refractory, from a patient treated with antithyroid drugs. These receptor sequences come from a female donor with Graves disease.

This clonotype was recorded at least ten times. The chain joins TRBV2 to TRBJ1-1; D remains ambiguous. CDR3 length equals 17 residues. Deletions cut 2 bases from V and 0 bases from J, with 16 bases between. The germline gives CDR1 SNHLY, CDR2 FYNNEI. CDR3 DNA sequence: TGTGCCAGCAGTGAATTTTACGCAGGAAGCATGAACACTGAAGCTTTCTTT. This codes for CASSEFYAGSMNTEAFF.

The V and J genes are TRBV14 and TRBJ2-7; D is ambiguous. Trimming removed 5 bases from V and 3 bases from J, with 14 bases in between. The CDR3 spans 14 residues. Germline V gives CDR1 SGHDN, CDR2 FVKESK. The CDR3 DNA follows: TGTGCCAGCAGCACCCGAACCCCCCTCTACGAGCAGTACTTC. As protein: CASSTRTPLYEQYF.

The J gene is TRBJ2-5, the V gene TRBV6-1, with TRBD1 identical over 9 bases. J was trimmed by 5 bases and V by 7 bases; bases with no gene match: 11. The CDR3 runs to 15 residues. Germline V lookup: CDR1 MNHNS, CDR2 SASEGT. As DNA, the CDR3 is TGTGCCAGCACCGGTACAGGGGGCAGGGGGGAGACCCAGTACTTC. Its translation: CASTGTGGRGETQYF.

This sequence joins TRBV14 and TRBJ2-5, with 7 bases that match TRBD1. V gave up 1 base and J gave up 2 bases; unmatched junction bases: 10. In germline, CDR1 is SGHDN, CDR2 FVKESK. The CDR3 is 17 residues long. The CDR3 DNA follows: TGTGCCAGCAGCCAAGGCCACAGGGGAGCGTGGCAAGAGACCCAGTACTTC. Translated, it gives CASSQGHRGAWQETQYF.

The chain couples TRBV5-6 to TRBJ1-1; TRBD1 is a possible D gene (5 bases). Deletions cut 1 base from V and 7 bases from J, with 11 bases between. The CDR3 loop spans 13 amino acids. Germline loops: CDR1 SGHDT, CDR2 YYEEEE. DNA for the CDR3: TGTGCCAGCAGCTTGTACGGGACGGATGAAGCTTTCTTT. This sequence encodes CASSLYGTDEAFF.

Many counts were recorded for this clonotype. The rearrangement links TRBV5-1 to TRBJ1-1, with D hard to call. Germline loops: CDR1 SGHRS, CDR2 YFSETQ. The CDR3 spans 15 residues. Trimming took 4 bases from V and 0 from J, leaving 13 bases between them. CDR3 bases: TGCGCCAGCAGCGTCAACGGCGCCCTGAACACTGAAGCTTTCTTT. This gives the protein CASSVNGALNTEAFF.

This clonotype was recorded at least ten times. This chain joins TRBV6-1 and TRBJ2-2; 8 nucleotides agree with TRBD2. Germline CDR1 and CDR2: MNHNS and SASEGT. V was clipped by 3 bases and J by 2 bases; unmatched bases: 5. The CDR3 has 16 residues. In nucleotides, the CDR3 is TGTGCCAGCAGTGACTGGAGCGGGAGCAACACCGGGGAGCTGTTTTTT. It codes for CASSDWSGSNTGELFF.

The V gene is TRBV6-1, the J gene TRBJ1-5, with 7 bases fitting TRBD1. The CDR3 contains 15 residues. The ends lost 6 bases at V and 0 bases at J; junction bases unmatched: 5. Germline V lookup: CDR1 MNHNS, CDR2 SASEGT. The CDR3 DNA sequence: TGTGCCAGCAGAGACTACAGGGGTAGCAATCAGCCCCAGCATTTT. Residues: CASRDYRGSNQPQHF.

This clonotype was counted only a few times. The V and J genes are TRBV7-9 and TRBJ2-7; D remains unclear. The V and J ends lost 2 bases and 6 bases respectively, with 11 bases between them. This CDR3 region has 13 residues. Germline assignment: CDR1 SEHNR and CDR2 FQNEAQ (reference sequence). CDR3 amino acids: CASSLSGTPEQYF. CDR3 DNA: TGTGCCAGCAGCTTATCGGGTACCCCCGAGCAGTACTTC.

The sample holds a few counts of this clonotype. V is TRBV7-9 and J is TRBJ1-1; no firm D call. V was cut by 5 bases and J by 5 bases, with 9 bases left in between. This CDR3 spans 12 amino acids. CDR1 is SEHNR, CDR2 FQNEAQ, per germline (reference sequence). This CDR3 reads CASSTSGTEAFF. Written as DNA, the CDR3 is TGTGCCAGCAGCACCAGTGGGACTGAAGCTTTCTTT.

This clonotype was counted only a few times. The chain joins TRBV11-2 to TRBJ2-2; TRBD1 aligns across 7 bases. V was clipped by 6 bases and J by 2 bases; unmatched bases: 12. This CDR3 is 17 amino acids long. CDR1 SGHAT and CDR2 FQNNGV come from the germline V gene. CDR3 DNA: TGTGCCAGCAGACAGGGGTCGTGGGCAGCAAACACCGGGGAGCTGTTTTTT. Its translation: CASRQGSWAANTGELFF.

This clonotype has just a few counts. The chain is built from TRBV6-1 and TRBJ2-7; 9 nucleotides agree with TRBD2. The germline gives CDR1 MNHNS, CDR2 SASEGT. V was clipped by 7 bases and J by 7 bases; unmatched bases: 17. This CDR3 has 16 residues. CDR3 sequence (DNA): TGTGCCAGCACCTCCTTTTGGGGCCTAGCGGGGATAGAGCAGTACTTC. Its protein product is CASTSFWGLAGIEQYF.

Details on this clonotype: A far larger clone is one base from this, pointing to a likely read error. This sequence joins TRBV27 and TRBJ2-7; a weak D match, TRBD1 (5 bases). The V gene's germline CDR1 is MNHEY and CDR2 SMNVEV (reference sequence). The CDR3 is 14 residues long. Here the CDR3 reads CASSPPTVSYGQYF. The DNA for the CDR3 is TGTGCCAGCAGTCCTCCGACAGTCTCCTACGGGCAGTACTTC.

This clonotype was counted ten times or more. CDR3 sequence reads: CASSWTSGIEETQYF. Here the CDR3 DNA reads TGTGCCAGCAGTTGGACTAGCGGGATCGAAGAGACCCAGTACTTC. This rearrangement joins TRBV28 to TRBJ2-5; 12 bases are shared with TRBD2. V gave up 4 bases and J gave up 3 bases; unmatched junction bases: 3. Germline CDR1 is MDHEN and CDR2 is SYDVKM. The CDR3 is made up of 15 amino acids.

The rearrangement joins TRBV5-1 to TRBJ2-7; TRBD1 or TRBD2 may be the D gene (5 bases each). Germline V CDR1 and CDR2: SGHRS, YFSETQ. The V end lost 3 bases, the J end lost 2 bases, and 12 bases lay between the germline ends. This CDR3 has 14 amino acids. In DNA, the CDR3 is TGCGCCAGCAGCTGGACCGGGACCGCCTACGAGCAGTACTTC. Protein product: CASSWTGTAYEQYF. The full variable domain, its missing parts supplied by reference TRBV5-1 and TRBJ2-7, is KAGVTQTPRYLIKTRGQQVTLSCSPISGHRSVSWYQQTPGQGLQFLFEYFSETQRNKGNFPGRFSGRQFSNSRSEMNVSTLELGDSALYLCASSWTGTAYEQYFGPGTRLTVT.

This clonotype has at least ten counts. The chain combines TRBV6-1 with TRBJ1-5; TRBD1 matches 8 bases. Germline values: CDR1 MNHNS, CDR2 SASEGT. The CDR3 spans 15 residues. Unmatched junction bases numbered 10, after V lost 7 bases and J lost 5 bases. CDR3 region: CASTDPTGEHQPQHF. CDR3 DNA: TGTGCCAGCACAGACCCGACAGGGGAGCATCAGCCCCAGCATTTT.

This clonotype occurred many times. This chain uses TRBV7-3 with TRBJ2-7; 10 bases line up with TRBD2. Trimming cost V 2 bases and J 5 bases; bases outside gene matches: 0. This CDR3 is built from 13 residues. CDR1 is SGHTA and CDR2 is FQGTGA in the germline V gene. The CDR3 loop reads CASSLLAGDEQYF. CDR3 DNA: TGTGCCAGCAGCTTACTAGCGGGAGACGAGCAGTACTTC.

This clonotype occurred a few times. The DNA for the CDR3 is TGTGCCAGCAGTTCGGGACGGGGTAGCGGGGTTAGCACAGATACGCAGTATTTT. Residues: CASSSGRGSGVSTDTQYF. The rearrangement joins TRBV27 to TRBJ2-3, with TRBD2 matching over 8 bases. With V trimmed by 4 bases and J by 0 bases, 12 bases remained unmatched. The CDR3 contains 18 residues. CDR1 and CDR2 (germline): MNHEY, SMNVEV (reference sequence).

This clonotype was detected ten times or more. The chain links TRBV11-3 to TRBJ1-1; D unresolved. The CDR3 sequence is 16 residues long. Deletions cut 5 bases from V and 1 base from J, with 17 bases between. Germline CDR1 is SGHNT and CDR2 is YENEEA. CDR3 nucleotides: TGTGCCAGCAGCAATGGGGTAGGACTTCGGAACACTGAAGCTTTCTTT. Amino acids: CASSNGVGLRNTEAFF. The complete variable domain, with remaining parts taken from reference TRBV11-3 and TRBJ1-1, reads EAGVVQSPRYKIIEKKQPVAFWCNPISGHNTLYWYLQNLGQGPELLIRYENEEAVDDSQLPKDRFSAERLKGVDSTLKIQPAELGDSAVYLCASSNGVGLRNTEAFFGQGTRLTVV.

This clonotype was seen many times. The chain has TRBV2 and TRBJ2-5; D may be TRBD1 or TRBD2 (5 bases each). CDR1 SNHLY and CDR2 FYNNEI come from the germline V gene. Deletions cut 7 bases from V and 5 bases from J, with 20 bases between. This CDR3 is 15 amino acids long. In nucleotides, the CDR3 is TGTGCCAGCAAAGGGGCGACTATGGTGGGGGAGACCCAGTACTTC. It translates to CASKGATMVGETQYF.

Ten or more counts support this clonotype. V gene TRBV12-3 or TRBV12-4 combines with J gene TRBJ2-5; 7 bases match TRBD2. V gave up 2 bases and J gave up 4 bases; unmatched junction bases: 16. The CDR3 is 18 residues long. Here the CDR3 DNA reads TGTGCCAGCAGTTTATATTTGGGGGGAGGGGAACAAGGAGAGACCCAGTACTTC. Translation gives CASSLYLGGGEQGETQYF.

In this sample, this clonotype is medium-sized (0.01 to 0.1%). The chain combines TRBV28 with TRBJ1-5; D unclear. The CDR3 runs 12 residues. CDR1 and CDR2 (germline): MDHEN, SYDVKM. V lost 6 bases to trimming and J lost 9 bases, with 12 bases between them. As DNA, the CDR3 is TGTGCCAGCAGCCGAGAGGGCCTGCCCCAGCATTTT. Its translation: CASSREGLPQHF.

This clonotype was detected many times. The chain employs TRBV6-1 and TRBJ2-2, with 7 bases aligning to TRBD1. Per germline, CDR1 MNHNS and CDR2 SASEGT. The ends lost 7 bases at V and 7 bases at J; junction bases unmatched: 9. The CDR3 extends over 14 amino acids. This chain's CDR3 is CASTEDRAGGELFF. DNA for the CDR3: TGTGCCAGCACAGAAGACAGGGCGGGCGGGGAGCTGTTTTTT.

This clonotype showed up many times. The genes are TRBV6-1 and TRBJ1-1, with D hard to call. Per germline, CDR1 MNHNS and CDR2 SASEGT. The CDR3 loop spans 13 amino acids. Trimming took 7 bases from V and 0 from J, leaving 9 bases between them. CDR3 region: CASNSGLNTEAFF. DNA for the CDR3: TGTGCCAGCAACTCGGGGTTGAACACTGAAGCTTTCTTT.

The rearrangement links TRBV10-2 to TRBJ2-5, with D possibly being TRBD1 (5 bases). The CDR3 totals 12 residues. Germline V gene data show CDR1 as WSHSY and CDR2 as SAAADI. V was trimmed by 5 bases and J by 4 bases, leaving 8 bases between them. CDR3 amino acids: CASSWTLETQYF. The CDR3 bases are TGCGCCAGCAGTTGGACATTAGAGACCCAGTACTTC.

CDR3 DNA: TGCAGGGGAAGTGAGACAGGGGGGAGAGATGGCTACACCTTC. The encoded protein is CRGSETGGRDGYTF. The rearrangement joins TRBV20-1 to TRBJ1-2; 9 bases align to TRBD1. The CDR3 has 14 residues. Germline lookup yields CDR1 DFQATT and CDR2 SNEGSKA (reference sequence).

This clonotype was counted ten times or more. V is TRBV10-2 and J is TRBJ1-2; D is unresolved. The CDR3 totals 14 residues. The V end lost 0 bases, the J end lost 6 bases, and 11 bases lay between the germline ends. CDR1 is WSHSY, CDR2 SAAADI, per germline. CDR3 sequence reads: CASSESGRVNGYTF. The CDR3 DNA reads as TGCGCCAGCAGTGAGTCGGGGAGGGTAAATGGCTACACCTTC.

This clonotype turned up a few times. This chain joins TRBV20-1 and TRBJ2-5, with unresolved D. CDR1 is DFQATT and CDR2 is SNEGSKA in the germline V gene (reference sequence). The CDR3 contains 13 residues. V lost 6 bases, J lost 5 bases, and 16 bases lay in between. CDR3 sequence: CSAPGRGRETQYF. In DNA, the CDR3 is TGCAGTGCCCCAGGACGAGGACGCGAGACCCAGTACTTC.

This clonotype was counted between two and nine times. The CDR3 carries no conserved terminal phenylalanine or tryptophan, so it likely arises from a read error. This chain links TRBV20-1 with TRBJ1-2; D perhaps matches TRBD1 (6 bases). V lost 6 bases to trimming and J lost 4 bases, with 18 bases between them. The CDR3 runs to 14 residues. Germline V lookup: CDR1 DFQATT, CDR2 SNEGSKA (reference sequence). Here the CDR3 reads CSASTRTATYGYTS. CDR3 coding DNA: TGCAGTGCGAGCACCCGGACAGCCACCTATGGCTACACCTCC.